The 28 T cell receptor beta chains below all came from one sample that was sequenced in a study of blood T cells in healthy people across ages. A second PCR, run for about 7 to 11 cycles, used a sample-barcoded 5' primer plus a J-beta primer mix. TCRdb used MiXCR to reprocess the 5' RACE reads, holding one entry per CDR3 protein. The sample has about 1.1 million distinct CDR3 sequences, around two fifths seen once. Sequences were obtained from blood. All receptors derive from a man aged 18-30 years in good health.

V gene TRBV4-1 combines with J gene TRBJ2-5, with D uncertain. V was cut by 0 bases and J by 4 bases, with 12 bases left in between. The CDR3 spans 15 residues. Germline V gene data show CDR1 as MGHRA and CDR2 as YSYEKL. CDR3 sequence (DNA): TGCGCCAGCAGCCAAGAGGGCGGTGTAGTAGAGACCCAGTACTTC. The encoded protein is CASSQEGGVVETQYF.

This clonotype was recorded a few times. J is TRBJ1-1 and V is TRBV29-1; tentatively, D is TRBD1 (5 bases). Trimming cost V 7 bases and J 0 bases, with 12 bases left between them. In germline, CDR1 is SQVTM, CDR2 ANQGSEA. The CDR3 runs to 13 residues. The CDR3 sequence: CSASQVMNTEAFF. The CDR3 DNA is TGCAGCGCCTCACAGGTCATGAACACTGAAGCTTTCTTT.

This clonotype has more than one count but fewer than ten. The rearrangement uses TRBV10-3 and TRBJ1-1; D ambiguous. V gave up 5 bases and J gave up 0 bases, with 10 bases separating them. Germline CDR1 is ENHRY and CDR2 is SYGVKD. This CDR3 comprises 14 residues. In nucleotides, the CDR3 is TGTGCCATCAGTTTGGGAAACCTGAACACTGAAGCTTTCTTT. Protein product: CAISLGNLNTEAFF.

The chain carries TRBV6-6 and TRBJ2-1, with D perhaps matching TRBD1 or TRBD2 (5 bases each). The J call may be faulty, since TRBJ2-7 better matches the DNA end. The germline V gene has CDR1 MNHNY and CDR2 SVGAGI (reference sequence). The CDR3 has 16 amino acids. CDR3 amino acids: CASSYPTASSYNEQYF. Here the CDR3 DNA reads TGTGCCAGCAGTTACCCGACAGCTAGCTCCTACAATGAGCAGTACTTC.

This chain connects TRBV6-6 to TRBJ1-5; D is perhaps TRBD1 (5 bases). Germline CDR1 MNHNY, CDR2 SVGAGI (reference sequence). V lost 7 bases and J lost 2, with 9 bases in between. This CDR3 region has 13 residues. The CDR3, as DNA: TGTGCCAGCAATGGAGGGGGCAATCAGCCCCAGCATTTT. Amino acids: CASNGGGNQPQHF.

The J gene is TRBJ2-5, the V gene TRBV2; TRBD2 matches at 8 bases. Germline CDR1 SNHLY, CDR2 FYNNEI. The V and J ends lost 8 bases and 2 bases, in that order; junction bases with no gene match: 10. This CDR3 contains 15 residues. This CDR3 is CASQQVAGIQETQYF. The CDR3 DNA reads TGTGCCAGCCAGCAGGTAGCGGGGATTCAAGAGACCCAGTACTTC.

CDR3: CASRPGTGGRTDTQYF. The CDR3 nucleotides are TGTGCCAGCAGACCCGGGACAGGCGGTCGGACAGATACGCAGTATTTT. V gene TRBV12-3 or TRBV12-4 combines with J gene TRBJ2-3; 8 bases fit TRBD1. With 6 bases clipped from V and 3 bases from J, the junction kept 11 bases outside the gene matches. The CDR3 is made up of 16 amino acids.

In this sample, this clonotype turned up a few times. V gene TRBV20-1 combines with J gene TRBJ1-1, with D tentatively TRBD1 (5 bases). Per the germline V gene, CDR1 is DFQATT and CDR2 is SNEGSKA (reference sequence). CDR3 length equals 11 residues. The CDR3 loop reads CRGTGDTEAFF. CDR3 coding DNA: TGCAGGGGGACGGGGGACACTGAAGCTTTCTTT.

Here the CDR3 reads CASSRTGGVANEKLFF. CDR3 bases: TGTGCCAGCAGCCGTACAGGGGGCGTAGCTAATGAAAAACTGTTTTTT. This chain joins TRBV6-5 and TRBJ1-4; 9 bases align to TRBD1. Losses at the gene ends were 6 bases for V and 3 bases for J; bases not matched to a gene: 8. CDR1 and CDR2 (germline): MNHEY, SVGAGI. CDR3 length equals 16 residues.

This clonotype has ten or more counts. The chain has TRBV20-1 and TRBJ1-4; 7 nucleotides align to TRBD1. V lost 3 bases, J lost 0 bases, and 4 bases stayed unmatched. From germline, CDR1 is DFQATT and CDR2 SNEGSKA (reference sequence). The CDR3 runs 15 residues. The CDR3 DNA reads as TGCAGTGCTAGTCGGACAGGCTCAACTAATGAAAAACTGTTTTTT. This sequence encodes CSASRTGSTNEKLFF.

A remark on this clonotype: With a much larger clone just one base away, this may be a read error. This chain links TRBV9 with TRBJ2-5; D is possibly TRBD1 or TRBD2 (5 bases each). The CDR3 contains 15 residues. Germline assignment: CDR1 SGDLS and CDR2 YYNGEE. Here the CDR3 DNA reads TGTGCCAGCAGCGTGGGGGAAGGGTACCAAGGGACCCAGTACTTC. Amino acids: CASSVGEGYQGTQYF.

This clonotype was seen only once. This chain connects TRBV4-1 to TRBJ2-2, with D unresolved. V was shortened by 7 bases and J by 1 base, with 7 bases between the two germline ends. The CDR3 contains 13 residues. The germline V gene encodes CDR1 MGHRA and CDR2 YSYEKL. The CDR3 DNA reads TGCGCCAGCATACAAGAGAACACCGGGGAGCTGTTTTTT. This sequence encodes CASIQENTGELFF.

The chain couples TRBV20-1 to TRBJ2-7; 9 bases agree with TRBD1. CDR3 length: 15 residues. The ends lost 1 base at V and 3 bases at J; junction bases unmatched: 7. Per the germline V gene, CDR1 is DFQATT and CDR2 is SNEGSKA (reference sequence). CDR3 in amino acids: CSARVPGQGHYEQYF. DNA for the CDR3: TGCAGTGCTAGAGTACCGGGACAGGGTCACTACGAGCAGTACTTC.

The sample holds a few counts of this clonotype. V gene TRBV27 combines with J gene TRBJ2-5, with unresolved D. Trimming stripped 5 bases from V and 11 bases from J, with 15 bases between. CDR1 MNHEY and CDR2 SMNVEV come from the germline V gene (reference sequence). The CDR3 runs to 12 residues. The CDR3 DNA reads as TGTGCCAGCAGTCCCCGCTATGATGAGCAGTACTTC. It specifies CASSPRYDEQYF.

The chain has TRBV9 and TRBJ1-4, with 7 positions matching TRBD1. CDR1 is SGDLS, CDR2 YYNGEE, per germline. V dropped 3 bases and J dropped 8; count of bases not matched to a gene: 10. CDR3 length: 15 amino acids. CDR3 amino acids: CASSAGGTQGEKLFF. The CDR3 DNA reads as TGTGCCAGCAGCGCCGGGGGGACACAGGGGGAAAAACTGTTTTTT. The entire variable domain, with the rest obtained from reference TRBV9 and TRBJ1-4, is as follows: DSGVTQTPKHLITATGQRVTLRCSPRSGDLSVYWYQQSLDQGLQFLIQYYNGEERAKGNILERFSAQQFPDLHSELNLSSLELGDSALYFCASSAGGTQGEKLFFGSGTQLSVL.

This chain joins TRBV25-1 and TRBJ1-1; the D is unclear. V shed 2 bases and J shed 11 bases, with 9 bases lying between them. The CDR3 is 11 residues long. Germline-derived CDR1 and CDR2 are MGHDK and SYGVNS. CDR3 coding DNA: TGTGCCAGCAGTGAACAGTATCGGGCTTTCTTT. It is translated as CASSEQYRAFF.

This clonotype was picked up a small number of times. This chain joins TRBV7-9 and TRBJ1-1; 7 positions agree with TRBD1. This CDR3 comprises 14 residues. Germline values: CDR1 SEHNR, CDR2 FQNEAQ (reference sequence). With V trimmed by 5 bases and J by 4 bases, 7 bases remained unmatched. In DNA, the CDR3 is TGTGCCAGCAGCATCAGGACAGGAGGCACTGAAGCTTTCTTT. Translated, it gives CASSIRTGGTEAFF. Full variable domain (rest looked up from reference TRBV7-9 and TRBJ1-1): DTGVSQNPRHKITKRGQNVTFRCDPISEHNRLYWYRQTLGQGPEFLTYFQNEAQLEKSRLLSDRFSAERPKGSFSTLEIQRTEQGDSAMYLCASSIRTGGTEAFFGQGTRLTVV.

The chain is built from TRBV2 and TRBJ2-1; D may match TRBD1 or TRBD2 (6 bases each). This CDR3 is built from 15 residues. CDR1 is SNHLY, CDR2 FYNNEI, per germline. Trimming left V 3 bases short and J 7 bases short, with 16 bases between. The CDR3, as DNA: TGTGCCAGCAGTGATGAGGGGGGATCAAGGAATGAGCAGTTCTTC. Translation gives CASSDEGGSRNEQFF.

This clonotype was observed a few times. This chain uses TRBV7-2 with TRBJ1-4; a weak D match, TRBD1 (5 bases). This CDR3 has 16 residues. CDR1 SGHTA and CDR2 FQGNSA come from the germline V gene. V lost 5 bases and J lost 8, with 21 bases in between. The CDR3 DNA reads TGTGCCAGCAGCCCCCGACGGGTCAACTGGGGCGAAAAACTGTTTTTT. This translates into CASSPRRVNWGEKLFF.

The chain recombines TRBV12-3 or TRBV12-4 with TRBJ2-3, with D hard to call. Trimming cost V 0 bases and J 4 bases, with 8 bases left between them. The CDR3 runs 14 residues. The CDR3 DNA reads as TGTGCCAGCAGTTTAGCGCACCCGGCAGATACGCAGTATTTT. Its protein product is CASSLAHPADTQYF.

This clonotype appeared a few times. The rearrangement uses TRBV9 and TRBJ1-2; D is ambiguous. Germline CDR1 is SGDLS and CDR2 is YYNGEE. Trimming stripped 0 bases from V and 3 bases from J, with 15 bases between. The CDR3 has 16 residues. CDR3 nucleotide sequence: TGTGCCAGCAGCGTAGACCCCAACAAAGGGCACTATGGCTACACCTTC. Encoded protein: CASSVDPNKGHYGYTF. Looking up the rest from reference TRBV9 and TRBJ1-2 gives the full variable domain: DSGVTQTPKHLITATGQRVTLRCSPRSGDLSVYWYQQSLDQGLQFLIQYYNGEERAKGNILERFSAQQFPDLHSELNLSSLELGDSALYFCASSVDPNKGHYGYTFGSGTRLTVV.

The genes are TRBV2 and TRBJ2-5; no reliable D call. Deletions cut 3 bases from V and 7 bases from J, with 3 bases between. The germline gives CDR1 SNHLY, CDR2 FYNNEI. The CDR3 is made up of 10 amino acids. The CDR3 reads CASSDGTQYF. The CDR3 nucleotides read TGTGCCAGCAGTGACGGGACCCAGTACTTC.

This clonotype was found a few times. The gene calls are TRBV20-1 and TRBJ2-1, with D tentatively TRBD2 (5 bases). Germline CDR1 is DFQATT and CDR2 is SNEGSKA (reference sequence). With 0 bases removed from V and 8 bases from J, the gap between germline ends came to 20 bases. The CDR3 has 16 residues. The CDR3 region has the DNA TGCAGTGCTAGAGATAGGGTTGGCACTCCCGGGGATGAGCAGTTCTTC. Its translation: CSARDRVGTPGDEQFF.

This chain uses TRBV11-2 with TRBJ2-3; D remains ambiguous. Germline V gene sequence: CDR1 SGHAT, CDR2 FQNNGV. Deletions cut 0 bases from V and 1 base from J, with 11 bases between. This CDR3 contains 16 residues. CDR3 sequence (DNA): TGTGCCAGCAGCTTAGACCGGGTGGCGGGCACAGATACGCAGTATTTT. Translated: CASSLDRVAGTDTQYF.

Of note for this clonotype: Germline and junction disagree at one end, which may indicate a read error. The J gene is TRBJ2-3, the V gene TRBV12-3 or TRBV12-4; no clear D gene. The CDR3 spans 13 residues. CDR3 DNA: TGTGCCAGCATGGAAGGAAGCGCAGATATGCAGTATTTT. It specifies CASMEGSADMQYF.

This clonotype occurred a few times. The chain has TRBV9 and TRBJ2-1, with D possibly TRBD1 on 6 matching bases. This CDR3 has 14 residues. The V gene lost 0 bases and the J gene lost 3 bases, with 7 bases spanning the gap. Germline V gene data show CDR1 as SGDLS and CDR2 as YYNGEE. The CDR3 loop is CASSVGDNYNEQFF. CDR3 nucleotide sequence: TGTGCCAGCAGCGTAGGGGACAACTACAATGAGCAGTTCTTC.

The J gene is TRBJ1-5, the V gene TRBV5-5; TRBD1 might be the D (5 bases). The V and J ends lost 4 bases and 5 bases respectively, with 22 bases between them. The CDR3 covers 17 residues. CDR1 and CDR2 from the germline V gene are SGHKS and YYEKEE (reference sequence). The CDR3 bases are TGTGCCAGCAGCCACACACCGGGACTGTCCGAAGATCAGCCCCAGCATTTT. It specifies CASSHTPGLSEDQPQHF.

Comment on this clonotype: The CDR3 does not end in the conserved phenylalanine or tryptophan, so this is likely a read error. The chain combines TRBV7-9 with TRBJ2-1; D is perhaps TRBD1 (5 bases). Per germline, CDR1 SEHNR and CDR2 FQNEAQ (reference sequence). The CDR3 covers 14 residues. V lost 1 base and J lost 4, with 8 bases in between. In DNA form, the CDR3 reads TGTGCCAGCAGCTTAGGCGCAGGGTACAATGAGCAGTTCTCC. It yields the protein CASSLGAGYNEQFS.